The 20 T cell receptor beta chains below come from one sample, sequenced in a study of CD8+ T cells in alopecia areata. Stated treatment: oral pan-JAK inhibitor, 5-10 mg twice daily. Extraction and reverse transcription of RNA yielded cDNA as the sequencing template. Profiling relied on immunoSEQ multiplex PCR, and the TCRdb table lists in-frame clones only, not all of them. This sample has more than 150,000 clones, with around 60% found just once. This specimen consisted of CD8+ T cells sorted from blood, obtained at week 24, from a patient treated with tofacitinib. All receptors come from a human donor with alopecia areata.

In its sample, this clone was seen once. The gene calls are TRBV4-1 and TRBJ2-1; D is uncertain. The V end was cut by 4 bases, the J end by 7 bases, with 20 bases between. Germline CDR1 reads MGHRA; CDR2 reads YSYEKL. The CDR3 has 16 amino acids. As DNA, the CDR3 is TGCGCCAGCAGCCGACACCGGGTACAGACTTGGAATGAGCAGTTCTTC. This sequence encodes CASSRHRVQTWNEQFF.

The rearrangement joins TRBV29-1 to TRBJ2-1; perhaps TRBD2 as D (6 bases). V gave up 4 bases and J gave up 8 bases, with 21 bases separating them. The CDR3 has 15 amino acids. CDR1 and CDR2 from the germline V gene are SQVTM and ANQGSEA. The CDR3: CSVVGGVSEADEQFF. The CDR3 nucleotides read TGCAGCGTTGTCGGGGGTGTGAGCGAAGCCGATGAGCAGTTCTTC.

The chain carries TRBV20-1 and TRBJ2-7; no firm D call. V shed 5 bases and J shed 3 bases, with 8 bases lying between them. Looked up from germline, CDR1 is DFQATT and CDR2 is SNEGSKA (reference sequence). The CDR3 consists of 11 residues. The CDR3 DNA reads TGCAGTGCTGTCCTCCGCTACGAGCAGTACTTC. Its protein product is CSAVLRYEQYF.

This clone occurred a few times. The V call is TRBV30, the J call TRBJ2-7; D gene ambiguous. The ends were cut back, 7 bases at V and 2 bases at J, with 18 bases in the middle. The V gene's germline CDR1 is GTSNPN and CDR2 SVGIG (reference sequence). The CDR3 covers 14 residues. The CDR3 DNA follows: TGTGCCTCATCTCCCCGGGCAGAAACCTACGAGCAGTACTTC. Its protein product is CASSPRAETYEQYF.

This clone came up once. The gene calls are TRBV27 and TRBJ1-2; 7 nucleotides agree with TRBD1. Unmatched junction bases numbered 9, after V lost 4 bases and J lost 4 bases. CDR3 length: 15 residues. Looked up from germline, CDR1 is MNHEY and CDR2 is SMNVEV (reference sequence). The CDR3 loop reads CASSYLPTGTYGYTF. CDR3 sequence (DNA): TGTGCCAGCAGTTACCTCCCGACAGGGACCTATGGCTACACCTTC.

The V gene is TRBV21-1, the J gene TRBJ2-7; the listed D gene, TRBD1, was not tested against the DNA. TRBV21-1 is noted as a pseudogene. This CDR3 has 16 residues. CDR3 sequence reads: CASSRKPKTAAYEQYF. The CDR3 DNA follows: TGTGCCAGCAGCAGGAAGCCGAAGACAGCAGCCTACGAGCAGTACTTC.

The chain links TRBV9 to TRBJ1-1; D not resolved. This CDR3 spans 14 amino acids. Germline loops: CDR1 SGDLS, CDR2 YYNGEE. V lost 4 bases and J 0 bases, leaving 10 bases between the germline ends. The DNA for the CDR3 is TGTGCCAGCAGCACCCAATACATGAACACTGAAGCTTTCTTT. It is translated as CASSTQYMNTEAFF. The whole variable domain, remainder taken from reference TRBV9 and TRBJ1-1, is DSGVTQTPKHLITATGQRVTLRCSPRSGDLSVYWYQQSLDQGLQFLIQYYNGEERAKGNILERFSAQQFPDLHSELNLSSLELGDSALYFCASSTQYMNTEAFFGQGTRLTVV.

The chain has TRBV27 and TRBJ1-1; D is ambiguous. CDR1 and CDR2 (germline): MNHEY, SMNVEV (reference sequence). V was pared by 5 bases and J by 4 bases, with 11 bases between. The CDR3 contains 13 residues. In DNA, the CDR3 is TGTGCCAGCAGTACCTCAGGCGGCACTGAAGCTTTCTTT. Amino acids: CASSTSGGTEAFF.

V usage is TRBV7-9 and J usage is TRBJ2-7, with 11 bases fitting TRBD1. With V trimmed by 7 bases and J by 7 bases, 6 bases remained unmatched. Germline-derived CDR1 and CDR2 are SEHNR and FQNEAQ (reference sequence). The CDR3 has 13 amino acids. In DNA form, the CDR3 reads TGTGCCAGCACGGGACAGGGGGAGTGGGAGCAGTACTTC. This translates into CASTGQGEWEQYF.

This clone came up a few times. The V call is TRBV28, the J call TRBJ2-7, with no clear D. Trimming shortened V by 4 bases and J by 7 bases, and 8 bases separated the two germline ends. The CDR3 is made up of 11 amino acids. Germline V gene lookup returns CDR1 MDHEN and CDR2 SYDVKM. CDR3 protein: CASSSNSEQYF. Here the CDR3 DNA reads TGTGCCAGCAGTTCTAACTCTGAGCAGTACTTC.

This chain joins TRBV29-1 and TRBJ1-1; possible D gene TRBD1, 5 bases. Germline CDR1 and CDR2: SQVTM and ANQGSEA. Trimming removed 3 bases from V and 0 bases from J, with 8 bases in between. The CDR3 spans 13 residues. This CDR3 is CSVEGEVNTEAFF. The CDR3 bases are TGCAGCGTTGAGGGGGAAGTGAACACTGAAGCTTTCTTT.

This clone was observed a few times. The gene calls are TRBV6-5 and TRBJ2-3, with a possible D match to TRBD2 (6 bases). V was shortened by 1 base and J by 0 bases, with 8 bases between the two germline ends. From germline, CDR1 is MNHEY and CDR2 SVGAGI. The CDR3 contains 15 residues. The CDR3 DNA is TGTGCCAGCAGTTACTGGGCGGGAAGCACAGATACGCAGTATTTT. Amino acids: CASSYWAGSTDTQYF.

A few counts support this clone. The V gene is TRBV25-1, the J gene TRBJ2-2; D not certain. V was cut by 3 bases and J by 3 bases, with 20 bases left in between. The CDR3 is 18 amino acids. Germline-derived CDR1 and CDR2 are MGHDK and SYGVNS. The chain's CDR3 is CASSDYLKPLGDTGELFF. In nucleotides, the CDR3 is TGTGCCAGCAGTGACTACCTAAAGCCTCTCGGCGACACCGGGGAGCTGTTTTTT.

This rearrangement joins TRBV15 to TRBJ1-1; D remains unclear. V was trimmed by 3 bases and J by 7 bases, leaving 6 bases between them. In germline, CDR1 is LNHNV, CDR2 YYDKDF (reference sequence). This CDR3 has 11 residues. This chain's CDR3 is CATSSPGEAFF. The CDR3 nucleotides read TGTGCCACCAGCAGTCCTGGTGAAGCTTTCTTT. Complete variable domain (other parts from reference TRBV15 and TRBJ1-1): DAMVIQNPRYQVTQFGKPVTLSCSQTLNHNVMYWYQQKSSQAPKLLFHYYDKDFNNEADTPDNFQSRRPNTSFCFLDIRSPGLGDTAMYLCATSSPGEAFFGQGTRLTVV.

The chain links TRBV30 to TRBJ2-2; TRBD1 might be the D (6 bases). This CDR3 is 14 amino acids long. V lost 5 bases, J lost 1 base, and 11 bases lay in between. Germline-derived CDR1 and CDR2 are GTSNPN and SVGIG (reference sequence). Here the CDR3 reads CAWGAGENTGELFF. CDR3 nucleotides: TGTGCCTGGGGGGCAGGGGAGAACACCGGGGAGCTGTTTTTT.

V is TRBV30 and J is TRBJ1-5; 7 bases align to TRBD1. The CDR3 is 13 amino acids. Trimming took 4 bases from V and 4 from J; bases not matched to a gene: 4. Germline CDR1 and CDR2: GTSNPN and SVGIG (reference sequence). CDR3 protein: CAWTDRVNQPQHF. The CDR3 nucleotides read TGTGCCTGGACTGACAGGGTGAATCAGCCCCAGCATTTT.

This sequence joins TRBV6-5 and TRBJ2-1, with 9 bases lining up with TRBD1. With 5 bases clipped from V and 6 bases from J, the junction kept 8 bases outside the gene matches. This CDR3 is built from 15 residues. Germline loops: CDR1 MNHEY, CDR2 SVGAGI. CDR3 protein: CASSLGQGGRNEQFF. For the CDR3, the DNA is TGTGCCAGCAGTCTGGGACAGGGTGGTCGCAATGAGCAGTTCTTC.

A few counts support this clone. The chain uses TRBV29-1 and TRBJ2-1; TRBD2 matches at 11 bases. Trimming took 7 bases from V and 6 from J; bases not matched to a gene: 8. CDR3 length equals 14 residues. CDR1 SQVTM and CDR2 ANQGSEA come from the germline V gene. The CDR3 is CSARSSGGFNEQFF. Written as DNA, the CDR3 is TGCAGCGCCCGTTCTAGCGGGGGGTTCAATGAGCAGTTCTTC.

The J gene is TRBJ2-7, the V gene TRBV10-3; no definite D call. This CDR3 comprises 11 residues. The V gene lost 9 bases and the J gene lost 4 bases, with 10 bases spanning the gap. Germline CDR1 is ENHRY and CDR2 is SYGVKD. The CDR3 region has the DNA TGTGCCATTGATAATTCTTACGAGCAGTACTTC. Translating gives CAIDNSYEQYF.

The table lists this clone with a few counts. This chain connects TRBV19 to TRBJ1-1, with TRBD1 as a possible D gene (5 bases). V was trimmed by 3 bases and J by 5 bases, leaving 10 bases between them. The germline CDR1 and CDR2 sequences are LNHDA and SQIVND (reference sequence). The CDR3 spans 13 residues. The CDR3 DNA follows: TGTGCCAGTAGTATTGGGGGGTCAACTGAAGCTTTCTTT. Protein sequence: CASSIGGSTEAFF.